Each of the 6 T cell receptor beta chains below was sequenced from the same sample in a study of identifying expanded T cells in peripheral blood. Only in-frame clones appear in the TCRdb table, and some are missing; sequencing was by immunoSEQ multiplex PCR. This sample has around 130,000 clones, with roughly 90% found just once. The sequenced sample consisted of blood. All receptors come from a person between 18 and 75 years old in good health.

The V call is TRBV19, the J call TRBJ2-5; D not resolved. V was clipped by 7 bases and J by 2 bases, with 5 bases between them. Looked up from germline, CDR1 is LNHDA and CDR2 is SQIVND (reference sequence). The CDR3 totals 11 residues. The CDR3 coding sequence is TGTGCCAGTAAACAGCAAGAGACCCAGTACTTC. Amino acid sequence: CASKQQETQYF. The whole variable domain, filled in from reference TRBV19 and TRBJ2-5, reads DGGITQSPKYLFRKEGQNVTLSCEQNLNHDAMYWYRQDPGQGLRLIYYSQIVNDFQKGDIAEGYSVSREKKESFPLTVTSAQKNPTAFYLCASKQQETQYFGPGTRLLVL.

The V call is TRBV7-3, the J call TRBJ2-2, with no clear D. The CDR3 totals 16 residues. Germline values: CDR1 SGHTA, CDR2 FQGTGA. V was clipped by 2 bases and J by 2 bases, with 12 bases between them. CDR3 nucleotide sequence: TGTGCCAGCAGCTTACGGCAGATTCTAAACACCGGGGAGCTGTTTTTT. As protein: CASSLRQILNTGELFF.

The chain couples TRBV4-1 to TRBJ2-7; TRBD2 might be the D (6 bases). The CDR3 spans 16 residues. With 3 bases removed from V and 0 bases from J, the gap between germline ends came to 15 bases. CDR1 is MGHRA, CDR2 YSYEKL, per germline. CDR3 sequence reads: CASSQDREKSSYEQYF. CDR3 nucleotide sequence: TGCGCCAGCAGCCAGGACCGGGAGAAAAGCTCCTACGAGCAGTACTTC.

The gene calls are TRBV7-9 and TRBJ2-3, with D tentatively TRBD2 (7 bases). Trimming removed 0 bases from V and 2 bases from J, with 15 bases in between. CDR1 is SEHNR and CDR2 is FQNEAQ in the germline V gene (reference sequence). This CDR3 spans 17 amino acids. The CDR3, as DNA: TGTGCCAGCAGCTTAGCGGGGGGGCTCCAATTCACAGATACGCAGTATTTT. Translation: CASSLAGGLQFTDTQYF.

This clone was seen a handful of times. V and J are TRBV2 and TRBJ2-1, with a weak D call TRBD1 (6 bases). This CDR3 contains 16 residues. Germline V lookup: CDR1 SNHLY, CDR2 FYNNEI. V gave up 1 base and J gave up 2 bases, with 12 bases separating them. This CDR3 is CASSEGGGLAYNEQFF. Written as DNA, the CDR3 is TGTGCCAGCAGTGAAGGTGGGGGCCTAGCCTACAATGAGCAGTTCTTC.

This chain joins TRBV29-1 and TRBJ2-7; D uncertain. The CDR3 contains 13 residues. In germline, CDR1 is SQVTM, CDR2 ANQGSEA. Trimming took 1 base from V and 1 from J, leaving 8 bases between them. Here the CDR3 DNA reads TGCAGCGTTGAAGTTGTTACATCCTACGAGCAGTACTTC. Translated, it gives CSVEVVTSYEQYF.